The 18 T cell receptor beta chains reported below all come from one sample, sequenced in a study of T cells in women clearing cervical HPV infection. Here immunoSEQ multiplex PCR was the method, and the copy in TCRdb shows in-frame clones only, minus some. The sample has approximately 39,000 clones; the top ten hold around 3.5%. Material for sequencing was blood buffy coat. The receptors were gathered from a woman between 18 and 69 years old with a cervical HPV16 infection that either progressed to CIN3+ or cleared (not recorded which).

A note on this clone: The sequenced fragment ends 3 residues before the CDR3 boundary, so the rest is inferred from the germline J gene. The chain recombines TRBV11-2 with TRBJ2-2; 7 bases are shared with TRBD2. CDR1 is SGHAT and CDR2 is FQNNGV in the germline V gene. V gave up 7 bases and J gave up 7 bases; unmatched junction bases: 3. The CDR3 totals 12 residues. The sequenced part of the CDR3 DNA is TGTGCCAGCACCGGGGGGAGCGGGGAG. It yields the protein CASTGGSGE. The entire CDR3 protein is CASTGGSGELFF.

Note on this clone: The read finishes 3 residues shy of the CDR3 end, and the germline J gene is used to complete it. The chain carries TRBV6-2 or TRBV6-3 and TRBJ1-2, with a possible D match to TRBD1 (6 bases). This CDR3 comprises 13 residues. Looked up from germline, CDR1 is MNHEY and CDR2 is SVGEGT. The CDR3 loop reads CATQRGAFYDYTF. CDR3 bases read: TGTGCCACCCAGCGGGGGGCGTTCTACGAC.

As concerns this clone: Read coverage stops 3 residues before the CDR3 terminus; the germline J gene supplies the remainder. The chain carries TRBV20-1 and TRBJ2-7; the match to TRBD1 covers 11 bases. The J segment lost 3 bases and the V segment lost 3 bases, leaving 7 bases of the junction unmatched. The CDR3 loop spans 15 amino acids. Germline V gene data show CDR1 as DFQATT and CDR2 as SNEGSKA (reference sequence). The CDR3 reads CSARDGTGGVYEQYF. CDR3 DNA (partial): TGCAGTGCTAGGGACGGGACAGGGGGAGTCTACGAG.

With respect to this clone: With the read ending 3 residues before the CDR3 end, the germline J gene is used to fill in that end. The same CDR3 also results from other DNA sequences found in this sample. The rearrangement links TRBV5-4 to TRBJ1-1; perhaps TRBD1 as D (5 bases). V was shortened by 4 bases and J by 5 bases, with 9 bases between the two germline ends. Germline CDR1 SGHNT, CDR2 YYREEE (reference sequence). CDR3 size: 12 residues. CDR3 DNA, as far as it was read: TGTGCCAGCAGCGGCAGGGTTACTGAA. This translates into CASSGRVTE. The whole CDR3 protein is CASSGRVTEAFF. Full variable domain (missing parts from reference TRBV5-4 and TRBJ1-1): ETGVTQSPTHLIKTRGQQVTLRCSSQSGHNTVSWYQQALGQGPQFIFQYYREEENGRGNFPPRFSGLQFPNYSSELNVNALELDDSALYLCASSGRVTEAFFGQGTRLTVV.

Remarks on this clone: The read comes to an end 3 residues before the CDR3 does, leaving the germline J gene to fill in the end. The chain carries TRBV7-2 and TRBJ1-1, with a weak D call TRBD1 (6 bases). This CDR3 is 15 amino acids long. Germline assignment: CDR1 SGHTA and CDR2 FQGNSA. Trimming took off 7 bases at V and 0 bases at J, with 15 bases between the two ends. CDR3: CASTLGGAVNTEAFF. The CDR3 DNA, read in part, is TGTGCCAGCACCCTGGGGGGGGCGGTGAACACTGAA.

Worth noting for this clone: The CDR3 end lies 3 residues beyond the end of the read and is filled in from the germline J gene. The V call is TRBV23-1, the J call TRBJ2-7, with 8 bases identical to TRBD1. TRBV23-1 is reported as an ORF; its role is uncertain. With V trimmed by 3 bases and J by 6 bases, 4 bases remained unmatched. The CDR3 extends over 13 amino acids. The sequenced CDR3 bases are TGCGCCAGCAGTCACGGACAGGGCCGCGAG. It specifies CASSHGQGRE. The full CDR3 reads CASSHGQGREQYF.

With regard to this clone: The sequenced fragment ends 3 residues before the CDR3 boundary, so the rest is inferred from the germline J gene. The chain couples TRBV12-3 or TRBV12-4 to TRBJ2-1; 7 nucleotides line up with TRBD1. This CDR3 spans 15 amino acids. V lost 6 bases to trimming and J lost 3 bases; unmatched junction nucleotides: 8. CDR3 amino acids: CASSNRDRDYNEQFF. Incomplete CDR3 DNA: TGTGCCAGCAGCAACCGGGACAGAGACTACAATGAG.

Notes on this clone: The read falls 3 residues short of the CDR3 end, and the missing part is taken from the germline J gene. V usage is TRBV19 and J usage is TRBJ2-1; 8 nucleotides line up with TRBD1. The V and J ends lost 7 bases and 5 bases, in that order; junction bases with no gene match: 4. This CDR3 contains 13 residues. CDR1 and CDR2 (germline): LNHDA, SQIVND (reference sequence). CDR3 DNA, as far as it was read: TGTGCCAGTATGGACAGGGTTGACAATGAG. Residues: CASMDRVDNE. The whole CDR3 protein is CASMDRVDNEQFF.

By frequency, this clone registers medium-sized. The read gets to within 3 residues of the CDR3 end, and the germline J gene fills in the rest. This chain joins TRBV18 and TRBJ2-5, with 10 bases aligning to TRBD2. The CDR3 is made up of 16 amino acids. V shed 1 base and J 6 bases; nucleotides not matched to a gene: 8. Germline V gene data show CDR1 as KGHSH and CDR2 as LQKENI. CDR3 region: CASSPRERGGIQTQYF. The sequenced CDR3 bases are TGTGCCAGCTCACCACGCGAGCGGGGGGGCATCCAGACC.

Notes on this clone: Coverage ceases 3 residues before the CDR3 finishes, and the germline J gene fills in the end. The rearrangement uses TRBV7-2 and TRBJ1-2; 9 bases are shared with TRBD1. Per the germline V gene, CDR1 is SGHTA and CDR2 is FQGNSA. The CDR3 loop spans 14 amino acids. J lost 4 bases, V lost 4 bases, and 4 bases had no gene match. The covered CDR3 bases are TGTGCCAGCAGCTACTTACAGGGGGCCTATGGC. This encodes CASSYLQGAYG. The whole CDR3 protein reads CASSYLQGAYGYTF.

In regard to this clone: The CDR3 is cut off 3 residues early in the read; its end comes from the germline J gene. The chain couples TRBV20-1 to TRBJ2-5; a possible D gene is TRBD2 (5 bases). The CDR3 contains 12 residues. Trimming took off 6 bases at V and 5 bases at J, with 13 bases between the two ends. The V gene's germline CDR1 is DFQATT and CDR2 SNEGSKA (reference sequence). The CDR3 sequence: CSAPPTRETQYF. Partial CDR3 DNA: TGCAGTGCCCCACCCACTAGGGAGACC.

Concerning this clone itself: The CDR3 is cut off 3 residues early in the read; its end comes from the germline J gene. The rearrangement uses TRBV20-1 and TRBJ2-7; 7 bases align to TRBD1. The trim removed 4 bases at V and 0 bases at J, leaving 3 bases unmatched. The germline V gene encodes CDR1 DFQATT and CDR2 SNEGSKA (reference sequence). CDR3 size: 13 residues. CDR3 bases read: TGCAGTGCTACGGGACAGTCCTCCTACGAG. Translation gives CSATGQSSYE. The CDR3 reads in full as CSATGQSSYEQYF.

With regard to this clone: The read is 3 residues too short to cover the CDR3 end, so that end is filled in from the germline J gene. The chain uses TRBV2 and TRBJ2-4, with a weak D call TRBD1 (6 bases). This CDR3 region has 18 residues. Germline assignment: CDR1 SNHLY and CDR2 FYNNEI. V was cut by 3 bases and J by 3 bases, with 21 bases left in between. CDR3 loop: CASSESRGFSGDKNIQYF. The covered CDR3 bases are TGTGCCAGCAGTGAGTCCAGGGGATTCAGCGGTGACAAAAACATT.

Concerning this clone itself: The DNA ends 3 residues before the CDR3 does, and the rest of the CDR3 is filled in from the germline J gene. The chain combines TRBV2 with TRBJ2-3; 11 bases match TRBD2. This CDR3 spans 14 amino acids. After removal of 8 bases from V and 3 bases from J, the junction contained 4 bases not matched to a gene. Germline V CDR1 and CDR2: SNHLY, FYNNEI. Here the CDR3 reads CASLLAGVTDTQYF. The part of the CDR3 DNA that was read is TGTGCCAGCTTACTAGCGGGGGTGACAGATACG.

About this clone itself: The read falls 3 residues short of the CDR3 end, and the missing part is taken from the germline J gene. This rearrangement joins TRBV9 to TRBJ1-1; 7 positions match TRBD1. The V gene end was trimmed by 4 bases and the J gene end by 2 bases; junction bases not matched to a gene: 14. This CDR3 spans 17 amino acids. CDR1 is SGDLS and CDR2 is YYNGEE in the germline V gene. The CDR3 sequence is CASSPPTGTDFNTEAFF. The sequenced part of the CDR3 DNA is TGTGCCAGCAGCCCCCCCACCGGGACAGACTTTAACACTGAA.

Remarks on this clone: The CDR3 end falls 3 residues outside the read, so it is completed with the germline J gene. The chain combines TRBV5-6 with TRBJ1-2; 9 bases map to TRBD1. This CDR3 is 15 amino acids long. Germline CDR1 reads SGHDT; CDR2 reads YYEEEE. With V trimmed by 3 bases and J by 5 bases, 8 bases remained unmatched. The CDR3 here is CASSWDRALEYGYTF. The sequenced CDR3 bases are TGTGCCAGCAGCTGGGACAGGGCTCTGGAGTATGGC.

About this clone itself: The CDR3 is cut off 3 residues early in the read; its end comes from the germline J gene. J is TRBJ1-2 and V is TRBV7-4; tentatively, D is TRBD1 (6 bases). Per the germline V gene, CDR1 is SGHVT and CDR2 is SQSDAQ. The CDR3 totals 12 residues. Incomplete CDR3 DNA: TGTGCCAGCAGCAGGGGGTCTGACGAC. Translated, it gives CASSRGSDD. The whole CDR3 protein is CASSRGSDDYTF.

CDR3 DNA, as far as it was read: TGTGCCAGTAGTGTAACTAGAGGCAATGAG. It is translated as CASSVTRGNE. The full-length CDR3 reads as CASSVTRGNEQFF. This chain links TRBV19 with TRBJ2-1; the D gene is possibly TRBD2 (5 bases). Read sequence stops 3 residues before the CDR3 end, and the germline J gene provides the missing end. CDR1 and CDR2 from the germline V gene are LNHDA and SQIVND (reference sequence). Trimming left V 5 bases short and J 6 bases short, with 11 bases between. The CDR3 runs 13 residues.